The 18 T cell receptor beta chains in this list originate from one sample, sequenced in a study of T-cell memory formation after mild COVID-19. Each CDR3 protein is one row after TCRdb ran MiXCR on the 5' RACE reads. The table has just over 400,000 distinct CDR3 sequences, around 22% seen once; the top ten hold around 12%. Sequenced material: PBMCs or a T cell subset sorted from them (not recorded which). Receptors were obtained from an adult woman who had mild COVID-19 (a few samples of this study predate the infection). Cell type and time point are not known.

This rearrangement joins TRBV12-3 or TRBV12-4 to TRBJ2-1; 9 bases are a match to TRBD2. This CDR3 comprises 18 residues. The trim removed 5 bases at V and 6 bases at J, leaving 17 bases unmatched. CDR3 DNA sequence: TGTGCCAGCAGTCCCTCGGGTAGCGGGAGATACACGCTCAATGAGCAGTTCTTC. Its translation is CASSPSGSGRYTLNEQFF.

The chain links TRBV14 to TRBJ2-1; TRBD2 matches at 11 bases. J was trimmed by 4 bases and V by 3 bases; bases with no gene match: 5. The germline V gene encodes CDR1 SGHDN and CDR2 FVKESK. The CDR3 is 16 residues long. CDR3 in amino acids: CASSQATSGIYNEQFF. CDR3 coding DNA: TGTGCCAGCAGCCAGGCGACTAGCGGGATTTACAATGAGCAGTTCTTC.

This clonotype was seen more than once but under ten times. The rearrangement joins TRBV4-1 to TRBJ2-1, with 11 bases aligning to TRBD2. Germline CDR1 reads MGHRA; CDR2 reads YSYEKL. Losses at the gene ends were 1 base for V and 8 bases for J; bases not matched to a gene: 10. This CDR3 has 17 residues. The CDR3: CASSQVDLAGGLDEQFF. The DNA for the CDR3 is TGCGCCAGCAGCCAAGTCGACCTAGCGGGGGGTCTGGATGAGCAGTTCTTC.

V gene TRBV6-1 combines with J gene TRBJ1-5, with a possible D match to TRBD1 (5 bases). The CDR3 runs to 15 residues. Germline CDR1 and CDR2: MNHNS and SASEGT. Trimming took off 6 bases at V and 0 bases at J, with 12 bases between the two ends. The CDR3 loop is CASSRGPTSNQPQHF. CDR3 sequence (DNA): TGTGCCAGCAGCCGGGGACCGACTAGCAATCAGCCCCAGCATTTT.

The sample holds a few counts of this clonotype. The CDR3: CASSLNPVLEGYTQYF. The CDR3 nucleotides are TGTGCCAGCAGTTTAAATCCCGTCCTCGAGGGTTATACGCAGTATTTT. The chain links TRBV12-3 or TRBV12-4 to TRBJ2-3; D possibly corresponds to TRBD2 (5 bases). The V and J ends lost 2 bases and 7 bases respectively, with 19 bases between them. This CDR3 comprises 16 residues.

This chain joins TRBV29-1 and TRBJ1-5; D is ambiguous. Germline V lookup: CDR1 SQVTM, CDR2 ANQGSEA. The germline V and J ends were trimmed by 4 bases and 5 bases, with 12 bases remaining between them. The length of the CDR3 is 13 residues. The CDR3 nucleotides are TGCAGCGTTGGCGACACCGTTTATCAGCCCCAGCATTTT. This gives the protein CSVGDTVYQPQHF.

V and J are TRBV4-1 and TRBJ2-3; D unresolved. Per the germline V gene, CDR1 is MGHRA and CDR2 is YSYEKL. The CDR3 has 13 amino acids. The V end lost 4 bases, the J end lost 6 bases, and 11 bases lay between the germline ends. CDR3 loop: CASSPPMGDTQYF. CDR3 sequence (DNA): TGCGCCAGCAGCCCACCGATGGGGGATACGCAGTATTTT.

This clonotype was recorded only once. This chain joins TRBV7-6 and TRBJ1-4; D is possibly TRBD1 (5 bases). From germline, CDR1 is SGHVS and CDR2 FNYEAQ. CDR3 length equals 14 residues. Trimming pared 4 bases from V and 7 bases from J, leaving 13 bases between. The CDR3 DNA is TGTGCCAGCAGCTGGGACGGAGGTGGTGAAAAACTGTTTTTT. Encoded protein: CASSWDGGGEKLFF.

The CDR3 DNA sequence: TGTGCCAGCACCCCATCGTACAATGAGCAGTTCTTC. This translates into CASTPSYNEQFF. The V gene is TRBV12-3 or TRBV12-4, the J gene TRBJ2-1; D gene ambiguous. The CDR3 has 12 residues. The V end lost 7 bases, the J end lost 4 bases, and 8 bases lay between the germline ends.

This chain connects TRBV15 to TRBJ2-1, with D unclear. The germline gives CDR1 LNHNV, CDR2 YYDKDF (reference sequence). The CDR3 spans 17 residues. Trimming cost V 3 bases and J 2 bases, with 17 bases left between them. The CDR3 region is CATSSLDRRVAYNEQFF. The CDR3 DNA is TGTGCCACCAGCAGCCTCGACCGTCGGGTTGCCTACAATGAGCAGTTCTTC.

The rearrangement uses TRBV4-3 and TRBJ2-1; 9 bases are shared with TRBD2. Germline CDR1 is LGHNA and CDR2 is YSLEER. V lost 4 bases, J lost 5 bases, and 9 bases stayed unmatched. This CDR3 has 16 amino acids. Written as DNA, the CDR3 is TGCGCCAGCAGCCCCCTTCTAGCGGGGAGTGACAATGAGCAGTTCTTC. Protein sequence: CASSPLLAGSDNEQFF.

This clonotype was seen ten or more times. The rearrangement uses TRBV12-3 or TRBV12-4 and TRBJ1-1, with unresolved D. Trimming stripped 6 bases from V and 5 bases from J, with 7 bases between. This CDR3 spans 11 amino acids. The CDR3: CASSLTTEAFF. CDR3 sequence (DNA): TGTGCCAGCAGCCTTACAACTGAAGCTTTCTTT.

This clonotype was counted a few times. V usage is TRBV20-1 and J usage is TRBJ2-7; no definite D call. V gave up 0 bases and J gave up 0 bases, with 9 bases separating them. The V gene's germline CDR1 is DFQATT and CDR2 SNEGSKA (reference sequence). The CDR3 extends over 14 amino acids. CDR3 protein: CSARDSARSYEQYF. CDR3 nucleotides: TGCAGTGCTAGAGATTCGGCGCGCTCCTACGAGCAGTACTTC.

CDR3 bases: TGTGCCAGCAGCTTAGCCCCAGGGACACTCGACGAGCAGTACTTC. It specifies CASSLAPGTLDEQYF. V gene TRBV7-2 combines with J gene TRBJ2-7; D possibly corresponds to TRBD1 (6 bases). In germline, CDR1 is SGHTA, CDR2 FQGNSA. There are 15 residues in the CDR3. The V gene lost 0 bases and the J gene lost 5 bases, with 14 bases spanning the gap.

The chain joins TRBV5-1 to TRBJ1-4; the D gene is possibly TRBD1 (5 bases). Trimming left V 0 bases short and J 6 bases short, with 15 bases between. This CDR3 region has 16 residues. Germline assignment: CDR1 SGHRS and CDR2 YFSETQ. The CDR3 bases are TGCGCCAGCAGCTTGGCCGCACAGGTATCGGATGAAAAACTGTTTTTT. As protein: CASSLAAQVSDEKLFF.

This rearrangement joins TRBV4-1 to TRBJ2-7; D unclear. The germline V gene encodes CDR1 MGHRA and CDR2 YSYEKL. Trimming removed 2 bases at V and 5 bases at J, with 13 bases between. The length of the CDR3 is 14 residues. CDR3 sequence: CASSQPVRRNEQYF. The DNA of the CDR3 is TGCGCCAGCAGCCAACCGGTACGACGAAACGAGCAGTACTTC.

This clonotype was recorded a few times. Relative to the germline gene, one junction end is altered; a read error may explain this. The chain employs TRBV5-6 and TRBJ2-7, with TRBD1 identical over 9 bases. Germline CDR1 reads SGHDT; CDR2 reads YYEEEE. The CDR3 runs 15 residues. CDR3 coding DNA: TGTGCCAGCAGCTTTACCGGGACAGGGTCCTTCGAGCAGTACTTC. Translation: CASSFTGTGSFEQYF.

The rearrangement uses TRBV2 and TRBJ1-2, with 7 bases fitting TRBD1. The CDR3 totals 16 residues. V dropped 8 bases and J dropped 6; count of bases not matched to a gene: 18. Germline CDR1 and CDR2: SNHLY and FYNNEI. The CDR3 bases are TGTGCCAGCCTTCCGCTAACGACAGGGAGTAGCCATGGCTACACCTTC. This sequence encodes CASLPLTTGSSHGYTF.